Each of the 29 T cell receptor beta chains below was sequenced from the same sample in a study of tissue T cells after allogeneic stem cell transplantation. The time point was: mouse harvest day 14 after allogeneic transplant. The graft held 10^6 splenic CD5+ T cells and 10^7 T-cell-depleted bone marrow cells. The table came from immunoSEQ multiplex PCR; TCRdb's copy has only in-frame clones and leaves some out. In the table there are some 1,000 clones, 40% to 50% of which are singletons. Sequencing was done on a sample of spleen. The origin of the receptors is a female BALB/c mouse given C57BL/6 T cells with graft-versus-host disease after an allogeneic hematopoietic cell transplant.

This clone was detected a few times. Gene names are the mouse ones. The CDR3 goes on 1 residue after the read ends, and that part is filled in from the germline J gene. The chain combines TRBV31 with TRBJ1-3; a weak D match, TRBD1 (6 bases). The CDR3 extends over 16 amino acids. Germline-derived CDR1 and CDR2 are GKSSPN and SITVG. V was cut by 0 bases and J by 0 bases, with 12 bases left in between. The CDR3 sequence: CAWSLGGGNSGNTLYF. Incomplete CDR3 DNA: TGTGCCTGGAGTCTAGGAGGGGGTAATTCTGGAAATACGCTCTAT.

As concerns this clone: Germline and genes: mouse. The CDR3: CASSPRDSQDTQYF. The CDR3 bases that were read are TGTGCCAGCAGCCCCCGGGACAGCCAAGACACCCAGTAC. The chain recombines TRBV5 with TRBJ2-5; 7 bases agree with TRBD1. The read finishes 1 residue shy of the CDR3 end, and the germline J gene is used to complete it. V trimming: 4 bases; J trimming: 2 bases; junction bases outside the gene matches: 3. Germline lookup yields CDR1 LGHNA and CDR2 YNLKQL (reference sequence). The CDR3 is 14 amino acids.

A remark on this clone: The genes are named according to mouse. Read sequence stops 1 residue before the CDR3 end, and the germline J gene provides the missing end. The chain joins TRBV26 to TRBJ1-2; tentatively, D is TRBD1 (5 bases). This CDR3 contains 14 residues. Per the germline V gene, CDR1 is KGHPV and CDR2 is FQNQEV (reference sequence). Trimming shortened V by 1 base and J by 4 bases, and 10 bases separated the two germline ends. The CDR3 spells CASSLLVRVSDYTF. CDR3 DNA (partial): TGTGCCAGCAGTCTGTTGGTCAGGGTCTCCGACTACACC.

By sample fraction, this clone is hyperexpanded. Gene names are mouse gene names. The read gets to within 1 residue of the CDR3 end, and the germline J gene fills in the rest. The sample contains more than one DNA sequence encoding this CDR3. This sequence joins TRBV13-3 and TRBJ2-7; 8 nucleotides match TRBD2. The CDR3 extends over 14 amino acids. V lost 5 bases to trimming and J lost 4 bases; unmatched junction nucleotides: 8. Germline CDR1 is NNHDY and CDR2 is SYVADS. CDR3 residues: CASRQLGVQYEQYF. The part of the CDR3 DNA that was read is TGTGCCAGCAGACAACTGGGGGTCCAATATGAACAGTAC.

A remark on this clone: Gene labels here are mouse ones. The read stops 1 residue short of the end of the CDR3; the missing end is completed from the germline J gene. This chain joins TRBV2 and TRBJ2-5; D is ambiguous. Trimming cost V 1 base and J 2 bases, with 7 bases left between them. Germline CDR1 reads LGHNA; CDR2 reads YSYQKL. CDR3 length: 14 amino acids. Here the CDR3 reads CASSQGVSQDTQYF. CDR3 bases read: TGTGCCAGCAGCCAAGGGGTGAGCCAAGACACCCAGTAC. Combining the CDR3 with reference TRBV2 and TRBJ2-5 gives the whole variable domain DPKIIQKPKYLVAVTGSEKILICEQYLGHNAMYWYRQSAKKPLEFMFSYSYQKLMDNQTASSRFQPQSSKKNHLDLQITALKPDDSATYFCASSQGVSQDTQYFGPGTRLLVL.

About this clone itself: Genes and germline are mouse. The CDR3 extends 1 residue past the end of the read, so its final part is completed from the germline J gene. The rearrangement uses TRBV5 and TRBJ1-5; D uncertain. The CDR3 totals 13 residues. Per germline, CDR1 LGHNA and CDR2 YNLKQL (reference sequence). V lost 0 bases to trimming and J lost 4 bases, with 4 bases between them. CDR3 DNA, as far as it was read: TGTGCCAGCAGCCAAGATGGAAACCAGGCTCCGCTT. Its protein product is CASSQDGNQAPL. The complete CDR3 reads CASSQDGNQAPLF.

About this clone: The gene names here belong to mouse. The DNA ends 1 residue before the CDR3 does, and the rest of the CDR3 is filled in from the germline J gene. The chain combines TRBV12-2 with TRBJ2-7, with D possibly TRBD2 on 6 matching bases. The CDR3 totals 14 residues. V lost 2 bases and J 0 bases, leaving 10 bases between the germline ends. The germline V gene has CDR1 SGHLS and CDR2 HYDKME. CDR3 loop: CASSPTGGSYEQYF. The CDR3 DNA, read in part, is TGTGCCAGCTCTCCCACGGGGGGCTCCTATGAACAGTAC.

The table lists this clone with a count of one. These gene names are mouse names. Sequencing ends 1 residue short of the CDR3 end; the germline J gene provides the rest. The chain combines TRBV15 with TRBJ2-4; 8 positions agree with TRBD1. In germline, CDR1 is SGHND, CDR2 FRSKSL. This CDR3 comprises 14 residues. Trimming at V came to 5 bases and at J to 3 bases, leaving 4 bases not matched to a gene. The DNA read from the CDR3 is TGTGCCAGCAGTATCGGACAGGGCCAAAACACCTTGTAC. Translating gives CASSIGQGQNTLY. In full, the CDR3 reads CASSIGQGQNTLYF.

This clone is large by share. Gene names and germline refer to mouse. The sequence runs out 1 residue before the end of the CDR3; the remainder is reconstructed from the germline J gene. The chain has TRBV2 and TRBJ1-4; weak D call: TRBD1 (5 bases). CDR3 size: 15 residues. Germline V gene sequence: CDR1 LGHNA, CDR2 YSYQKL. Trimming removed 0 bases from V and 0 bases from J, with 5 bases in between. The sequenced part of the CDR3 DNA is TGTGCCAGCAGCCAAGAAGGGGTTTCCAACGAAAGATTATTT. Encoded protein: CASSQEGVSNERLF. The whole CDR3 protein is CASSQEGVSNERLFF.

With regard to this clone: Gene names and germline refer to mouse. The read falls 1 residue short of the CDR3 end, and the missing part is taken from the germline J gene. The rearrangement uses TRBV29 and TRBJ1-4, with 7 bases aligning to TRBD1. V was pared by 2 bases and J by 3 bases, with 3 bases of the junction left unmatched. The CDR3 covers 15 residues. The germline gives CDR1 MSHET, CDR2 SYDVDS. CDR3: CASSLSRGANERLFF. The DNA read from the CDR3 is TGTGCTAGCAGTTTAAGCAGGGGGGCCAACGAAAGATTATTT.

The table lists this clone with a few counts. The genes and germline here are from mouse. The read comes to an end 1 residue before the CDR3 does, leaving the germline J gene to fill in the end. The chain couples TRBV29 to TRBJ2-7, with D perhaps matching TRBD1 (5 bases). Trimming removed 0 bases at V and 3 bases at J, with 12 bases between. The CDR3 length is 15 residues. Germline V gene data show CDR1 as MSHET and CDR2 as SYDVDS. The CDR3 bases that were read are TGTGCTAGCAGTTTATCACCACGACAGATCTATGAACAGTAC. This sequence encodes CASSLSPRQIYEQY. The CDR3, in full, reads CASSLSPRQIYEQYF.

Comments on this clone: The genes and germline here are from mouse. Coverage ceases 1 residue before the CDR3 finishes, and the germline J gene fills in the end. This chain uses TRBV16 with TRBJ2-4; D remains unclear. Deletions cut 1 base from V and 2 bases from J, with 13 bases between. Germline V CDR1 and CDR2: SGHSA, FRNQAP. The CDR3 is 16 residues long. Incomplete CDR3 DNA: TGTGCAAGCAGCTTAGCCCCTGGCCACAATCAAAACACCTTGTAC. Translated: CASSLAPGHNQNTLY. Given in full, the CDR3 is CASSLAPGHNQNTLYF.

About this clone itself: Genes here carry mouse names. The sequence runs out 1 residue before the end of the CDR3; the remainder is reconstructed from the germline J gene. The V and J genes are TRBV12-2 and TRBJ2-7; TRBD2 matches at 8 bases. V was pared by 2 bases and J by 4 bases, with 0 bases of the junction left unmatched. Germline assignment: CDR1 SGHLS and CDR2 HYDKME. The CDR3 consists of 12 residues. CDR3 DNA, as far as it was read: TGTGCCAGCTCTCCTGGGGGGTATGAACAGTAC. Translated: CASSPGGYEQY. The whole CDR3 sequence reads CASSPGGYEQYF.

Turning to this clone: Each gene name is a mouse one. The CDR3 goes on 1 residue after the read ends, and that part is filled in from the germline J gene. The V call is TRBV3, the J call TRBJ1-1; D gene ambiguous. The CDR3 has 12 residues. The germline V gene has CDR1 SNHLY and CDR2 FYNGKV (reference sequence). Trimming pared 3 bases from V and 5 bases from J, leaving 7 bases between. This chain's CDR3 is CASSFLQTEVFF. The sequenced CDR3 bases are TGTGCCAGCAGCTTCTTACAAACAGAAGTCTTC. The whole variable domain, remainder taken from reference TRBV3 and TRBJ1-1, is GPKVLQIPSHQIIDMGQMVTLNCDPVSNHLYFYWYKQILGQQMEFLVNFYNGKVMEKSKLFKDQFSVERPDGSYFTLKIQPTALEDSAVYFCASSFLQTEVFFGKGTRLTVV.

With respect to this clone: Genes here carry mouse names. The read finishes 1 residue shy of the CDR3 end, and the germline J gene is used to complete it. The chain has TRBV12-2 and TRBJ2-7, with 9 bases matching TRBD2. The CDR3 is made up of 14 amino acids. J was trimmed by 4 bases and V by 0 bases; bases with no gene match: 3. CDR1 is SGHLS, CDR2 HYDKME, per germline. CDR3 DNA (partial): TGTGCCAGCTCTCTCGCCTGGGGGGGGTATGAACAGTAC. Its translation: CASSLAWGGYEQY. The entire CDR3 reads CASSLAWGGYEQYF.

Remarks on this clone: Mouse gene names apply. From the germline J gene comes the end of the CDR3, since the read stops 1 residue before it. The chain couples TRBV16 to TRBJ2-5; 7 bases are a match to TRBD1. The ends lost 0 bases at V and 5 bases at J; junction bases unmatched: 2. CDR1 is SGHSA, CDR2 FRNQAP, per germline. This CDR3 is 14 amino acids long. CDR3 sequence reads: CASSLETGSDTQYF. CDR3 DNA (partial): TGTGCAAGCAGCTTAGAGACAGGGTCAGACACCCAGTAC.

This clone was observed a handful of times. Mouse gene names and germline throughout. The CDR3 end is not reached by the read, which stops 1 residue before it; the germline J gene fills it in. The chain joins TRBV5 to TRBJ2-1; TRBD2 matches 10 bases. There are 15 residues in the CDR3. The V gene's germline CDR1 is LGHNA and CDR2 YNLKQL (reference sequence). J gave up 5 bases and V 0 bases, and 1 base lay outside the gene matches. The sequenced part of the CDR3 DNA is TGTGCCAGCAGCCAAGACTGGGGGGGCGATGCTGAGCAGTTC. Translation: CASSQDWGGDAEQF. The full CDR3 reads CASSQDWGGDAEQFF.

This clone was detected a few times. Gene names and germline match the mouse. The sequenced fragment ends 1 residue before the CDR3 boundary, so the rest is inferred from the germline J gene. This chain joins TRBV26 and TRBJ2-4; D is perhaps TRBD2 (6 bases). The CDR3 consists of 13 residues. CDR1 and CDR2 (germline): KGHPV, FQNQEV (reference sequence). With 2 bases removed from V and 5 bases from J, the gap between germline ends came to 8 bases. This CDR3 reads CASSLPGVNTLYF. Incomplete CDR3 DNA: TGTGCCAGCAGTCTGCCTGGGGTAAACACCTTGTAC.

This clone was found a few times. The gene symbols are mouse symbols. Read coverage stops 1 residue before the CDR3 terminus; the germline J gene supplies the remainder. V gene TRBV13-1 combines with J gene TRBJ2-7, with 10 bases identical to TRBD2. The trim removed 3 bases at V and 0 bases at J, leaving 0 bases unmatched. The germline V gene encodes CDR1 NSHNY and CDR2 SYGAGN. The CDR3 totals 14 residues. The DNA read from the CDR3 is TGTGCCAGCAGTGGGGACTGGGGCTCCTATGAACAGTAC. Its protein is CASSGDWGSYEQY. The full CDR3 is CASSGDWGSYEQYF.

Concerning this clone: Gene names follow the mouse nomenclature. Read coverage stops 1 residue before the CDR3 terminus; the germline J gene supplies the remainder. The chain recombines TRBV16 with TRBJ1-1; tentatively, D is TRBD1 (6 bases). Germline values: CDR1 SGHSA, CDR2 FRNQAP. The V end lost 4 bases, the J end lost 3 bases, and 6 bases lay between the germline ends. The length of the CDR3 is 12 residues. The CDR3 is CASSSGDTEVFF. CDR3 DNA (partial): TGTGCAAGCAGCTCAGGGGACACAGAAGTCTTC.

In the case of this clone: Any gene name here is a mouse gene name. The DNA ends 1 residue before the CDR3 does, and the rest of the CDR3 is filled in from the germline J gene. The rearrangement joins TRBV12-1 to TRBJ1-1; the D is unclear. Germline V gene lookup returns CDR1 SGHSN and CDR2 HYEKVE. With 2 bases removed from V and 1 base from J, the gap between germline ends came to 7 bases. The CDR3 extends over 13 amino acids. CDR3 DNA (partial): TGTGCCAGCTCTCGAACAGTAAACACAGAAGTCTTC. This translates into CASSRTVNTEVF. In full, the CDR3 reads CASSRTVNTEVFF.

A note on this clone: The listed genes are named as in mouse. CDR3 DNA (partial): TGTGCTAGCAGTGGGGTTGCAAACACCGGGCAGCTCTAC. Translated: CASSGVANTGQLY. Given in full, the CDR3 is CASSGVANTGQLYF. The V call is TRBV17, the J call TRBJ2-2; D is ambiguous. The read ends 1 residue early relative to the CDR3; the germline J gene fills the gap. The CDR3 sequence is 14 residues long. The V end was cut by 5 bases, the J end by 0 bases, with 7 bases between. Germline V gene data show CDR1 as MNHDT and CDR2 as YYDKIL.

For this clone: Gene labels here are mouse ones. The read finishes 1 residue shy of the CDR3 end, and the germline J gene is used to complete it. The chain links TRBV29 to TRBJ1-5, with 9 positions matching TRBD1. The V segment lost 5 bases and the J segment 5 bases; nucleotides outside the gene matches: 7. This CDR3 has 15 amino acids. CDR1 MSHET and CDR2 SYDVDS come from the germline V gene. The covered CDR3 bases are TGTGCTAGCAGTGATTCCGGGACAGGGCACCAGGCTCCGCTT. Translating it yields CASSDSGTGHQAPL. The complete CDR3 reads CASSDSGTGHQAPLF.

With respect to this clone: Gene names denote mouse genes. The read halts 1 residue ahead of the CDR3 end, with the missing end drawn from the germline J gene. The chain has TRBV13-2 and TRBJ1-3; no reliable D call. This CDR3 has 13 residues. V was pared by 2 bases and J by 0 bases, with 3 bases between. Germline CDR1 NNHNN, CDR2 SYGAGS (reference sequence). CDR3 in amino acids: CASGEGSGNTLYF. The part of the CDR3 DNA that was read is TGTGCCAGCGGTGAGGGTTCTGGAAATACGCTCTAT.

About this clone: Any gene name here is a mouse gene name. The read is 1 residue too short to cover the CDR3 end, so that end is filled in from the germline J gene. The rearrangement links TRBV19 to TRBJ2-5; 7 bases align to TRBD2. CDR1 and CDR2 (germline): FNHDT, SITEND (reference sequence). Trimming took 5 bases from V and 6 from J; bases not matched to a gene: 6. The CDR3 runs to 13 residues. The part of the CDR3 DNA that was read is TGTGCCAGCAGACCCTGGGGGACGGACACCCAGTAC. The encoded protein is CASRPWGTDTQY. The complete CDR3 protein is CASRPWGTDTQYF.

On this clone: Gene names are mouse gene names. From the germline J gene comes the end of the CDR3, since the read stops 1 residue before it. The gene calls are TRBV16 and TRBJ1-2; TRBD1 matches at 7 bases. The germline gives CDR1 SGHSA, CDR2 FRNQAP. The junction had 4 bases not matched to a gene; V was cut back by 3 bases and J by 0 bases. The CDR3 length is 15 residues. The part of the CDR3 DNA that was read is TGTGCAAGCAGCTTCTCGACAGGGACAAACTCCGACTACACC. Protein: CASSFSTGTNSDYT. The complete CDR3 reads CASSFSTGTNSDYTF.

Notes on this clone: The gene symbols are mouse symbols. The read halts 1 residue ahead of the CDR3 end, with the missing end drawn from the germline J gene. The V gene is TRBV15, the J gene TRBJ2-3; 10 bases are shared with TRBD2. The germline gives CDR1 SGHND, CDR2 FRSKSL. The CDR3 spans 15 residues. V lost 6 bases, J lost 3 bases, and 6 bases stayed unmatched. The part of the CDR3 DNA that was read is TGTGCCAGCAGCTCCCCGGGACTGGGGGCAGAAACGCTGTAT. It specifies CASSSPGLGAETLY. The CDR3 reads in full as CASSSPGLGAETLYF.

Points on this clone: The listed genes are named as in mouse. The DNA ends 1 residue before the CDR3 does, and the rest of the CDR3 is filled in from the germline J gene. The chain uses TRBV13-1 and TRBJ1-1; a possible D gene is TRBD1 (5 bases). This CDR3 is 12 amino acids long. CDR1 and CDR2 from the germline V gene are NSHNY and SYGAGN. The ends were cut back, 4 bases at V and 1 base at J, with 5 bases in the middle. The CDR3 reads CASSQGNTEVFF. The sequenced CDR3 bases are TGTGCCAGCAGTCAGGGGAACACAGAAGTCTTC.

Judged by abundance, this clone is large. Here the gene names and germline are mouse. Sequencing ends 1 residue short of the CDR3 end; the germline J gene provides the rest. V and J are TRBV2 and TRBJ2-1, with 14 nucleotides matching TRBD2. Germline trimming cut 5 bases from V and 1 base from J; bases unmatched to any gene: 7. This CDR3 has 18 amino acids. The germline gives CDR1 LGHNA, CDR2 YSYQKL. The CDR3 here is CASSSRDWGGANYAEQFF. The CDR3 DNA, read in part, is TGTGCCAGCAGCTCTCGGGACTGGGGGGGCGCGAACTATGCTGAGCAGTTC.